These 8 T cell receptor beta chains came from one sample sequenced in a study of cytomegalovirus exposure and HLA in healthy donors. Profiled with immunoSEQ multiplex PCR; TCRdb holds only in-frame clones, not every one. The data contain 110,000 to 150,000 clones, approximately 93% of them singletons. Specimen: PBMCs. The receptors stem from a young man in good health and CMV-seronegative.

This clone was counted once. Here the CDR3 reads CASSPGTSGRGDTQYF. CDR3 coding DNA: TGTGCCAGCAGCCCTGGGACTAGCGGCCGTGGGGATACGCAGTATTTT. This chain uses TRBV7-8 with TRBJ2-3, with 11 nucleotides matching TRBD2. The CDR3 spans 16 residues. Germline CDR1 is SGHVS and CDR2 is FQNEAQ. V lost 5 bases and J lost 6; bases outside the gene matches: 10.

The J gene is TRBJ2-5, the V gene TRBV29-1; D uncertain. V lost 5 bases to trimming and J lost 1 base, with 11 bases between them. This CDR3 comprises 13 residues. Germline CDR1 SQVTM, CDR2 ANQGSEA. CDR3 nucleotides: TGCAGCGTTTCTGATGGCCGCCAAGAGACCCAGTACTTC. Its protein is CSVSDGRQETQYF.

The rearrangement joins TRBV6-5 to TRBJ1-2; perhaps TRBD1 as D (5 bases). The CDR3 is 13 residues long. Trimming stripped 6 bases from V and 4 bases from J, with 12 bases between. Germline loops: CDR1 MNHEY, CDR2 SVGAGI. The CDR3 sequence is CASSPDRTYGYTF. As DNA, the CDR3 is TGTGCCAGCAGCCCCGACAGAACCTATGGCTACACCTTC.

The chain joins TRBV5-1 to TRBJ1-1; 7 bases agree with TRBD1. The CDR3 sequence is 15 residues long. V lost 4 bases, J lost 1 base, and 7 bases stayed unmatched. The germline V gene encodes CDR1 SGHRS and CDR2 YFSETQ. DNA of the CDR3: TGCGCCAGCAGCCCCTGGGACAGTTCGAACACTGAAGCTTTCTTT. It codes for CASSPWDSSNTEAFF. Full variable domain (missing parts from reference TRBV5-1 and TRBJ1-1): KAGVTQTPRYLIKTRGQQVTLSCSPISGHRSVSWYQQTPGQGLQFLFEYFSETQRNKGNFPGRFSGRQFSNSRSEMNVSTLELGDSALYLCASSPWDSSNTEAFFGQGTRLTVV.

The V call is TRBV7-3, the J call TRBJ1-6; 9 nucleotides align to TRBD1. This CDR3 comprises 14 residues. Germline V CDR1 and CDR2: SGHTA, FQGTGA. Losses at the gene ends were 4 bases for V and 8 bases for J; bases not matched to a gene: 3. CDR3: CASSSQGAYSPLHF. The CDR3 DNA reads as TGTGCCAGCAGCTCACAGGGGGCCTATTCACCCCTCCACTTT.

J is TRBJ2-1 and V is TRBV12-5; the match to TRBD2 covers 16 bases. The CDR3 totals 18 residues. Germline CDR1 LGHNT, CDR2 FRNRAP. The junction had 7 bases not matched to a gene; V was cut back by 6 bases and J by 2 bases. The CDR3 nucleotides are TGTGCTAGTGGGGGACTAGCGGGAGGGATGTTAACCTACAATGAGCAGTTCTTC. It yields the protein CASGGLAGGMLTYNEQFF.

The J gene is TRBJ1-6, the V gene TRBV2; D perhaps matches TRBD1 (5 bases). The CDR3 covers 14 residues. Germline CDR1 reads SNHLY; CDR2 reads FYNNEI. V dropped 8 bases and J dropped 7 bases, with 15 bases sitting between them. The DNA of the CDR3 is TGTGCCAGCTACTTTGGGGGGTTCAATTCACCCCTCCACTTT. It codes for CASYFGGFNSPLHF. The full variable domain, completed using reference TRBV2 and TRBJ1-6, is EPEVTQTPSHQVTQMGQEVILRCVPISNHLYFYWYRQILGQKVEFLVSFYNNEISEKSEIFDDQFSVERPDGSNFTLKIRSTKLEDSAMYFCASYFGGFNSPLHFGNGTRLTVT.

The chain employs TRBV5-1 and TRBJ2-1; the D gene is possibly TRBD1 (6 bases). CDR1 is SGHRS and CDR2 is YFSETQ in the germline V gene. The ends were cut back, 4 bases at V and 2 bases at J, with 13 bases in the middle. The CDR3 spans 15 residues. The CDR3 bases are TGCGCCAGCAGCCCCGAGGGGGTCCCCTACAATGAGCAGTTCTTC. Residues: CASSPEGVPYNEQFF.